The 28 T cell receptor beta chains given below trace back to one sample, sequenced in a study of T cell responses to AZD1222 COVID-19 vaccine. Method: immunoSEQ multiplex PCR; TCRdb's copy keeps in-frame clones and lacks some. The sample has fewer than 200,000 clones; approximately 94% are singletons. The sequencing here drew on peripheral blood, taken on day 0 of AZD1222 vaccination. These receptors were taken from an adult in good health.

CDR3 coding DNA: TGTGCCAGCAGCCAAGATAAGGCGAATCAGCCCCAGCATTTT. It is translated as CASSQDKANQPQHF. The chain joins TRBV3-1 (or the pseudogene TRBV3-2) to TRBJ1-5; D is unclear. Germline values: CDR1 LGHDT, CDR2 YNNKEL (reference sequence). V was shortened by 0 bases and J by 4 bases, with 7 bases between the two germline ends. The CDR3 totals 14 residues.

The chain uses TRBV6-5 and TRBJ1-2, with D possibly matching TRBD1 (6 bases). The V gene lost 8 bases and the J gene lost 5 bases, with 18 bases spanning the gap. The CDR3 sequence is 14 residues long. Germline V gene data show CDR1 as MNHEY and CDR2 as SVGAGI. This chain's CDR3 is CASHRTAGQYGYTF. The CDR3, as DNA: TGTGCCAGCCATCGGACAGCGGGTCAATATGGCTACACCTTC.

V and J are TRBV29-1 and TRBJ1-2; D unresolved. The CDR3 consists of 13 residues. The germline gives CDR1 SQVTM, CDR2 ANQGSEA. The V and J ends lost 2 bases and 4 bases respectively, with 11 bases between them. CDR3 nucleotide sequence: TGCAGCGTTGAACATTGGGGTTCCTATGGCTACACCTTC. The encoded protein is CSVEHWGSYGYTF.

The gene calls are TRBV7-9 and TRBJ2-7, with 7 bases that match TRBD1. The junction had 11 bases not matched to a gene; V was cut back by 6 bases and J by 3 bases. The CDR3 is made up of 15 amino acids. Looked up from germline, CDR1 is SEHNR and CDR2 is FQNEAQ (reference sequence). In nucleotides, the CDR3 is TGTGCCAGCAGTCCCGACAGGGCCTTTAGCTACGAGCAGTACTTC. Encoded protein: CASSPDRAFSYEQYF.

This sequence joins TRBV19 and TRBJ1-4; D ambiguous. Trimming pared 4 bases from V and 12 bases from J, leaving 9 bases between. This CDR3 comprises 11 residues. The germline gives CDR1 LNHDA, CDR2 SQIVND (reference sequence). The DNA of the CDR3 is TGTGCCAGTAGTAGCCCGGGAGAACTGTTTTTT. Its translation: CASSSPGELFF.

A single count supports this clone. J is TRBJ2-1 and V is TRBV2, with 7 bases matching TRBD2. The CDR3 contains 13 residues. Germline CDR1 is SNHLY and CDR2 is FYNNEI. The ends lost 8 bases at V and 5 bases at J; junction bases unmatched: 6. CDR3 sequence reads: CASQLAENNEQFF. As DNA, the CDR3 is TGTGCCAGCCAGCTAGCGGAAAACAATGAGCAGTTCTTC.

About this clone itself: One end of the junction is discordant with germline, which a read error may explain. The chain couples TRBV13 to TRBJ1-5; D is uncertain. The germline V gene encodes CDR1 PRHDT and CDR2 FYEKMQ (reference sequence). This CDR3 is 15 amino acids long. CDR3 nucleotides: TGTGCCAGCAGCTTAGGTCTGGGTGGCAACCAGCCCCAGCATTTT. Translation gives CASSLGLGGNQPQHF.

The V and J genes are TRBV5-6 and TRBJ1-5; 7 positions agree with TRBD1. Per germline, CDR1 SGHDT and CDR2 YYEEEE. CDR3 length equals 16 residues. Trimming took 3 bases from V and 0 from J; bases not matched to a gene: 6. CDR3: CASSSTGDYSNQPQHF. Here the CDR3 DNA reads TGTGCCAGCAGCTCAACAGGGGACTATAGCAATCAGCCCCAGCATTTT.

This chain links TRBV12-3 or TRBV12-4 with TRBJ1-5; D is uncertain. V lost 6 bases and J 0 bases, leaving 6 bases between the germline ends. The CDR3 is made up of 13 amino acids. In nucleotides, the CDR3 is TGTGCCAGCAGCCATTATAGCAATCAGCCCCAGCATTTT. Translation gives CASSHYSNQPQHF.

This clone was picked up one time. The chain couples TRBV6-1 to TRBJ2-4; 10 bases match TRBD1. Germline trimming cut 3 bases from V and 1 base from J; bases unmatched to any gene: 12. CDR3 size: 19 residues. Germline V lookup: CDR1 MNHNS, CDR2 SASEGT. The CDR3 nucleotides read TGTGCCAGCAGTGACACCGGGACAGGGGTAGTTCGGGCCAAAAACATTCAGTACTTC. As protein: CASSDTGTGVVRAKNIQYF.

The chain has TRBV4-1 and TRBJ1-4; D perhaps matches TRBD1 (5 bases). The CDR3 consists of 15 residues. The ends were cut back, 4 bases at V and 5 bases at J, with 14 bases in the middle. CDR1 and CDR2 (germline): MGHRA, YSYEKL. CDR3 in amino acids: CASSLEPAGNEKLFF. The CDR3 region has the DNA TGCGCCAGCAGCCTGGAGCCCGCAGGGAATGAAAAACTGTTTTTT.

The chain's CDR3 is CASSVMSRPKNGYTF. CDR3 DNA sequence: TGTGCCAGCAGCGTCATGAGTAGACCGAAAAATGGCTACACCTTC. The chain is built from TRBV9 and TRBJ1-2; D is uncertain. There are 15 residues in the CDR3. Germline values: CDR1 SGDLS, CDR2 YYNGEE. The ends were cut back, 2 bases at V and 6 bases at J, with 17 bases in the middle.

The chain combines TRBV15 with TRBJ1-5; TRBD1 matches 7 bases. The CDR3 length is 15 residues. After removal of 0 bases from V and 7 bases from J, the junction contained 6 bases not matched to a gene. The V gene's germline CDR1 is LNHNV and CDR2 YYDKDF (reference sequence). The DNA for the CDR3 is TGTGCCACCAGCAGAGATCGGGGACAGACGCAGCCCCAGCATTTT. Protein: CATSRDRGQTQPQHF.

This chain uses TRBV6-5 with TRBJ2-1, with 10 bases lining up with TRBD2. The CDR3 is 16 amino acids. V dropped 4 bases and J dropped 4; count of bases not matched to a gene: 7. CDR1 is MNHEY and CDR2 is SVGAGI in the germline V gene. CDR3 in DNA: TGTGCCAGCAGTTCCCTAACTAGCGGGGCTTACAATGAGCAGTTCTTC. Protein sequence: CASSSLTSGAYNEQFF.

The CDR3 DNA follows: TGTGCCAGCCCCGGCCCGGGATCCTATGGCTACACCTTC. This codes for CASPGPGSYGYTF. The chain recombines TRBV7-2 with TRBJ1-2; D not resolved. V was shortened by 8 bases and J by 4 bases, with 14 bases between the two germline ends. Per the germline V gene, CDR1 is SGHTA and CDR2 is FQGNSA. CDR3 length: 13 amino acids. The full variable domain, in which reference TRBV7-2 and TRBJ1-2 provide the parts outside the CDR3, is GAGVSQSPSNKVTEKGKDVELRCDPISGHTALYWYRQSLGQGLEFLIYFQGNSAPDKSGLPSDRFSAERTGGSVSTLTIQRTQQEDSAVYLCASPGPGSYGYTFGSGTRLTVV.

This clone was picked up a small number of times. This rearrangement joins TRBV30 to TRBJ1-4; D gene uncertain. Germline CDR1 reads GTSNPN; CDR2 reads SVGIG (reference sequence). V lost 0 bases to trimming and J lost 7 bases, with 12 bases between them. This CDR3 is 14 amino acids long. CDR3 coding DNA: TGTGCCTGGAGTGTACCTCCGGGCAGTGAAAAACTGTTTTTT. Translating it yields CAWSVPPGSEKLFF.

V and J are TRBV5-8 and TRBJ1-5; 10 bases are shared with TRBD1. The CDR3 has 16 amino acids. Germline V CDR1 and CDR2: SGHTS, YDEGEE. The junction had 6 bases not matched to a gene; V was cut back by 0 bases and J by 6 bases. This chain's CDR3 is CASSLGAGTGVQPQHF. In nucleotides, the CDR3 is TGTGCCAGCAGCTTGGGGGCCGGGACAGGGGTTCAGCCCCAGCATTTT.

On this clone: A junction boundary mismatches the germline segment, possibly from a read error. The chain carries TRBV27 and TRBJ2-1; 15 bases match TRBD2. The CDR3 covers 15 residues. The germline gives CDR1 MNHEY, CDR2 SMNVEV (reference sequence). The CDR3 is CASTLGTSGRNEQFF. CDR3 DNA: TGTGCCAGCACTTTAGGGACTAGCGGGAGGAATGAGCAGTTCTTC.

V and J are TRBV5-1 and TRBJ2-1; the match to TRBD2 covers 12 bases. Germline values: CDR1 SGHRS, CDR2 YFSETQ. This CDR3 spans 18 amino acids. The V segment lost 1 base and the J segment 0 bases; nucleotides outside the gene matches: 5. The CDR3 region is CASSLTGTSGPSYNEQFF. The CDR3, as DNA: TGCGCCAGCAGCTTGACAGGGACTAGCGGGCCCTCCTACAATGAGCAGTTCTTC.

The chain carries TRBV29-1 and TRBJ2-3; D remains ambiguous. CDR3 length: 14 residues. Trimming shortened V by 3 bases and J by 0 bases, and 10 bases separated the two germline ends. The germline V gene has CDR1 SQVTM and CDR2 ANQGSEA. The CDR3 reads CSVDMGRSTDTQYF. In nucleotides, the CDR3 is TGCAGCGTTGATATGGGCAGGAGCACAGATACGCAGTATTTT.

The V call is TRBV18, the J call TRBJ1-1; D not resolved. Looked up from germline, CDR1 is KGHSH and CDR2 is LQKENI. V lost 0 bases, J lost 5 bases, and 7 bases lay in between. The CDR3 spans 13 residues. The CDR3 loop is CASSPPAGTEAFF. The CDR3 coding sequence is TGTGCCAGCTCACCACCGGCGGGGACTGAAGCTTTCTTT.

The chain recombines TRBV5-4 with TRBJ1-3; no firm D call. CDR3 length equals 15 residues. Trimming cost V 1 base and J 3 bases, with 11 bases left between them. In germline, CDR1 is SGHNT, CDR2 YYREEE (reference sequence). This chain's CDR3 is CASSLSAGGGNTIYF. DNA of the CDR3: TGTGCCAGCAGCTTGTCCGCGGGCGGTGGAAACACCATATATTTT.

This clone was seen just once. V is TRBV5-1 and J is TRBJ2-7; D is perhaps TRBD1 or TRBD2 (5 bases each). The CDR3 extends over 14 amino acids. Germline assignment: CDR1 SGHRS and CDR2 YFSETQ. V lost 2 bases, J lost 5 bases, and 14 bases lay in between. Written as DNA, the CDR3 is TGCGCCAGCAGCTTAGAGGGCAGGGCTAACGAGCAGTACTTC. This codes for CASSLEGRANEQYF.

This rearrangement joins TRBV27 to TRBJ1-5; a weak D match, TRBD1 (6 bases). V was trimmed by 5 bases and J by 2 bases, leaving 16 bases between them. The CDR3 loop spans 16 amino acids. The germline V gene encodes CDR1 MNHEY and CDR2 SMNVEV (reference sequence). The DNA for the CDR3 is TGTGCCAGCAGTGTCGCGGGGGGCCCTCGCAATCAGCCCCAGCATTTT. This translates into CASSVAGGPRNQPQHF.

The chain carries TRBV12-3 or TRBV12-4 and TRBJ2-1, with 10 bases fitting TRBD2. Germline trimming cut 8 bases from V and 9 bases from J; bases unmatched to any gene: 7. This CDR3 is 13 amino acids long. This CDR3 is CASSLAGEGEQFF. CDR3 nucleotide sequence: TGTGCCAGCTCTCTAGCGGGAGAGGGTGAGCAGTTCTTC.

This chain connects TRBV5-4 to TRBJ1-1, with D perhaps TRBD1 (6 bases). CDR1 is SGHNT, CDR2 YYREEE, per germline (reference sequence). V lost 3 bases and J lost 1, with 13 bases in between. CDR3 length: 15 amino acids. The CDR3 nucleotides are TGTGCCAGCAGCTCCCCCTCGGACAGGAACACTGAAGCTTTCTTT. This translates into CASSSPSDRNTEAFF.

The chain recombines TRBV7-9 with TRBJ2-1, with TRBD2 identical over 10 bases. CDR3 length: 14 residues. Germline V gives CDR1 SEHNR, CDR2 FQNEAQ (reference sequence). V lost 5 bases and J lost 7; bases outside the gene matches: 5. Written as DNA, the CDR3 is TGTGCCAGCAGCCTCCGGACTAGCGGTAATGAGCAGTTCTTC. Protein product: CASSLRTSGNEQFF.

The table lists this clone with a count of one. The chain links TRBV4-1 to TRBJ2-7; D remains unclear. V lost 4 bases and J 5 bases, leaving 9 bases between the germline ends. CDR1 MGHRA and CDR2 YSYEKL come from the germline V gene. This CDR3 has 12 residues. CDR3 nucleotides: TGCGCCAGCAGCCCAAATCGAGACGAGCAGTACTTC. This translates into CASSPNRDEQYF.